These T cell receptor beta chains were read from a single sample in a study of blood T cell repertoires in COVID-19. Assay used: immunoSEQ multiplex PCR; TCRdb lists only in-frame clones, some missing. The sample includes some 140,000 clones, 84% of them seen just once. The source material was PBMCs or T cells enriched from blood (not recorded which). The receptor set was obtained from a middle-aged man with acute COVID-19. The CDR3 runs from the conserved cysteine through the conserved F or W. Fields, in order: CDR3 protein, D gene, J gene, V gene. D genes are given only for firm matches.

cdr3_aa: CASSTFGQGQETQYF; d_call: TRBD1; j_call: TRBJ2-5; v_call: TRBV19
cdr3_aa: CASSLTARHRGLGNTIYF; d_call: TRBD1; j_call: TRBJ1-3; v_call: TRBV7-6
cdr3_aa: CASSVADISSSGNTIYF; d_call: .; j_call: TRBJ1-3; v_call: TRBV9
cdr3_aa: CASLGGGGSTTGELFF; d_call: TRBD1; j_call: TRBJ2-2; v_call: TRBV7-2
cdr3_aa: CATSDSPSSGANVLTF; d_call: .; j_call: TRBJ2-6; v_call: TRBV24-1
cdr3_aa: CASSASENTEAFF; d_call: .; j_call: TRBJ1-1; v_call: TRBV2
cdr3_aa: CASSFGPRASGGASTDTQYF; d_call: TRBD2; j_call: TRBJ2-3; v_call: TRBV28
cdr3_aa: CASSSFDRTYEQYF; d_call: .; j_call: TRBJ2-7; v_call: TRBV27
cdr3_aa: CASRQGTGQNGYTF; d_call: TRBD1; j_call: TRBJ1-2; v_call: TRBV2
cdr3_aa: CSVTGGPYEQYF; d_call: TRBD1; j_call: TRBJ2-7; v_call: TRBV29-1
cdr3_aa: CASSPQVEAGNSPLHF; d_call: .; j_call: TRBJ1-6; v_call: TRBV7-2
cdr3_aa: CATPDRFTGELFF; d_call: TRBD1; j_call: TRBJ2-2; v_call: TRBV5-4
cdr3_aa: CASTPGLSYEQYF; d_call: .; j_call: TRBJ2-7; v_call: TRBV28
cdr3_aa: CASSPRGGAQAPEQYF; d_call: .; j_call: TRBJ2-7; v_call: TRBV18
cdr3_aa: CASSPLAGGPYNEQFF; d_call: TRBD2; j_call: TRBJ2-1; v_call: TRBV9
cdr3_aa: CASRAGFTYEQYF; d_call: .; j_call: TRBJ2-7; v_call: TRBV28
cdr3_aa: CASSLRGQMNTEAFF; d_call: TRBD1; j_call: TRBJ1-1; v_call: TRBV5-1